This section outlines one T cell receptor beta chain sequence together with its context. The sample is drawn from a study of blood T cell repertoires in COVID-19. Study information: Some COVID-19 samples were acute and others convalescent; all came from the United States, Italy and Spain. T cells, B-cell-depleted T cells, or PBMCs provided the cDNA or gDNA that served as material.

Trimming cost V 8 bases and J 5 bases; bases outside gene matches: 4. Germline V gene lookup returns CDR1 LGHDT and CDR2 YNNKEL (reference sequence). The CDR3 covers 12 residues. In the source study's methods: Reference gene primers were amplified, and this amplification served to estimate nucleated cell counts. The protocol was immunoSEQ multiplex PCR, while the TCRdb copy is restricted to in-frame clones and leaves out a portion. V, J and clone size derive from that table, while D and trimming were established from the DNA sequence. The sample consists of roughly 86,000 clones, approximately 86% of them appearing once.

The sequencing input was peripheral blood. This receptor was taken from a man between 45 and 60 years old with active or convalescent COVID-19. The gene calls are TRBV3-1 (or the pseudogene TRBV3-2) and TRBJ2-3, with 7 bases fitting TRBD1. For the CDR3, the DNA is TGTGCCAGCGGTGGGACAGTAGATACGCAGTATTTT. Amino acids: CASGGTVDTQYF.